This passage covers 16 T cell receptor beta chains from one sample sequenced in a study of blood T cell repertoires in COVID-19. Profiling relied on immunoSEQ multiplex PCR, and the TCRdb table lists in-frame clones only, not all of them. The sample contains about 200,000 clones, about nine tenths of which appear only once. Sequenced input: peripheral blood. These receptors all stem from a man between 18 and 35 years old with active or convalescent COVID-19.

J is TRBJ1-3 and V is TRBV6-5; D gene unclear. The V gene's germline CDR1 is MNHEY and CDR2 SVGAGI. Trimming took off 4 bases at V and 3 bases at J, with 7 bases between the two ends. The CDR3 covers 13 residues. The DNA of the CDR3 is TGTGCCAGCAGTTCGAGAGATGGAAACACCATATATTTT. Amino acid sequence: CASSSRDGNTIYF.

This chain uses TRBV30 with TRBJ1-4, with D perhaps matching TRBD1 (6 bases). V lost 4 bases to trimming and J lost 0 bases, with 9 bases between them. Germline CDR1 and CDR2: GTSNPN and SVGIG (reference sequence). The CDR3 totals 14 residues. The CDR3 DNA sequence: TGTGCCTGGACAGGGGTTTCAACTAATGAAAAACTGTTTTTT. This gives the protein CAWTGVSTNEKLFF.

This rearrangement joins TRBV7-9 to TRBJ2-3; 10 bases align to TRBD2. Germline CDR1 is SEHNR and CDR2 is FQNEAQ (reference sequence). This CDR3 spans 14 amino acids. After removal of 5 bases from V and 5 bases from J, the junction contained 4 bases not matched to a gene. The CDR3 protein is CASSGTSGVDTQYF. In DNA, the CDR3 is TGTGCCAGCAGCGGAACTAGCGGGGTAGATACGCAGTATTTT.

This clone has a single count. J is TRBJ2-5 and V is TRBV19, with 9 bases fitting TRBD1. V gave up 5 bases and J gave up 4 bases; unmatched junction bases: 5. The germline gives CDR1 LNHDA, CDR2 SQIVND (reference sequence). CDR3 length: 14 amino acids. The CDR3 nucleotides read TGTGCCAGTAGTCCTGACAGGGGGGGAGAGACCCAGTACTTC. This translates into CASSPDRGGETQYF.

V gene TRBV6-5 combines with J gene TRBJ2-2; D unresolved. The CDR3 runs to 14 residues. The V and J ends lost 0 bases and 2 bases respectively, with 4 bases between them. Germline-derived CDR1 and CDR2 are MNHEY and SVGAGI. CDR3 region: CASSYSSNTGELFF. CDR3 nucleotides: TGTGCCAGCAGTTACTCCAGTAACACCGGGGAGCTGTTTTTT.

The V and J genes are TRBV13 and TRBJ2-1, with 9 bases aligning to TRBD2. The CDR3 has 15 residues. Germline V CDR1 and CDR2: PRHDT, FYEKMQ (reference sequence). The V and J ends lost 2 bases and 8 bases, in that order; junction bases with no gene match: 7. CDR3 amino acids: CASSLTISGRDEQFF. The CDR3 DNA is TGTGCCAGCAGCTTAACGATTAGCGGGAGAGATGAGCAGTTCTTC.

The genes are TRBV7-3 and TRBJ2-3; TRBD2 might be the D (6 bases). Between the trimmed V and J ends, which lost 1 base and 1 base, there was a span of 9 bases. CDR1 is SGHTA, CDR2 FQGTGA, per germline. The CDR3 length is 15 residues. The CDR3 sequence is CASSLSSSGTDTQYF. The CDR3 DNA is TGTGCCAGCAGCTTAAGTTCTAGCGGCACAGATACGCAGTATTTT.

CDR3 coding DNA: TGTGCCAGCAGCTGGGCCACGAACACCGGGGAGCTGTTTTTT. Protein sequence: CASSWATNTGELFF. V and J are TRBV11-3 and TRBJ2-2; D ambiguous. The CDR3 runs 14 residues. V was shortened by 4 bases and J by 0 bases, with 6 bases between the two germline ends. The germline CDR1 and CDR2 sequences are SGHNT and YENEEA.

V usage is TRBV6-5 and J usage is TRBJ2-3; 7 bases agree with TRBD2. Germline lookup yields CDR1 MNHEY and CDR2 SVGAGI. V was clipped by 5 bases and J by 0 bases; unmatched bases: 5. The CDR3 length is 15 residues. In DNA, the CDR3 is TGTGCCAGCAGTCTAGCGGCCGCTAGCACAGATACGCAGTATTTT. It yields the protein CASSLAAASTDTQYF.

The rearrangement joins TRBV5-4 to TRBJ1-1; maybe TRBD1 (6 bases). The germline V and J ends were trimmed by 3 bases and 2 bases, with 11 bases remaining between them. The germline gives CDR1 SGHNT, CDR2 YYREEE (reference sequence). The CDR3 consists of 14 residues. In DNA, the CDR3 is TGTGCCAGCAGCTCGGGGGGGCGAAACACTGAAGCTTTCTTT. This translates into CASSSGGRNTEAFF. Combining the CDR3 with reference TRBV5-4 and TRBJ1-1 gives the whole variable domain ETGVTQSPTHLIKTRGQQVTLRCSSQSGHNTVSWYQQALGQGPQFIFQYYREEENGRGNFPPRFSGLQFPNYSSELNVNALELDDSALYLCASSSGGRNTEAFFGQGTRLTVV.

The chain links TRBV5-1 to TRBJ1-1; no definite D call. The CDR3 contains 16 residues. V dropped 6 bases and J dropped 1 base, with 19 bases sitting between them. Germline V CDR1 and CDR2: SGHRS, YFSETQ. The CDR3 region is CASNPDPTGGNTEAFF. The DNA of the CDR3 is TGCGCCAGCAACCCTGACCCTACGGGAGGGAACACTGAAGCTTTCTTT.

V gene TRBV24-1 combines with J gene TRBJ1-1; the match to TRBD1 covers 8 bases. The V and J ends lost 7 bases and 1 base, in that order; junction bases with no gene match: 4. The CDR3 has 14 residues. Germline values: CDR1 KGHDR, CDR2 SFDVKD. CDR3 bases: TGTGCCACCAGGTCTGGACAGGGGAACACTGAAGCTTTCTTT. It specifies CATRSGQGNTEAFF.

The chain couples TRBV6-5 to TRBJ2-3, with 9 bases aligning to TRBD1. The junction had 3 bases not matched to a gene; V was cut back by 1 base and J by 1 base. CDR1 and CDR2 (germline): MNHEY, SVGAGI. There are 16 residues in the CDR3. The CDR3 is CASSYWGQGRTDTQYF. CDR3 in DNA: TGTGCCAGCAGTTACTGGGGACAGGGACGCACAGATACGCAGTATTTT.

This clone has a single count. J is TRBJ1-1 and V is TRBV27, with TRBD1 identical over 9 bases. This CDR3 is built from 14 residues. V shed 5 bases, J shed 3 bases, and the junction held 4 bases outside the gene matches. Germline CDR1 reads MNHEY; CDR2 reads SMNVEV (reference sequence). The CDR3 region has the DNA TGTGCCAGCAGTAAGACAGGGGGGGACACTGAAGCTTTCTTT. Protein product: CASSKTGGDTEAFF.

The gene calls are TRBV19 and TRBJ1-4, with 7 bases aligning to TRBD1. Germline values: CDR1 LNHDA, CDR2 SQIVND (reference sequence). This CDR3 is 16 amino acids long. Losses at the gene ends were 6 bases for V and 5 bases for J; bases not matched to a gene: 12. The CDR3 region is CASSPARQGRNEKLFF. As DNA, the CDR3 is TGTGCCAGTAGCCCCGCCCGACAGGGCCGAAATGAAAAACTGTTTTTT.

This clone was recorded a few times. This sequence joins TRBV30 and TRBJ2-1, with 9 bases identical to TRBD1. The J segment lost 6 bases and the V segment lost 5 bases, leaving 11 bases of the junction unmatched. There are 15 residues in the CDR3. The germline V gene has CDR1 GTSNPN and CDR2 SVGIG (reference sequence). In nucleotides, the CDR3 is TGTGCCTGGGGCCCTGGGGACAGGGTCTCCAATGAGCAGTTCTTC. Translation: CAWGPGDRVSNEQFF. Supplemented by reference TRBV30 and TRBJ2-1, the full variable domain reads SQTIHQWPATLVQPVGSPLSLECTVEGTSNPNLYWYRQAAGRGLQLLFYSVGIGQISSEVPQNLSASRPQDRQFILSSKKLLLSDSGFYLCAWGPGDRVSNEQFFGPGTRLTVL.